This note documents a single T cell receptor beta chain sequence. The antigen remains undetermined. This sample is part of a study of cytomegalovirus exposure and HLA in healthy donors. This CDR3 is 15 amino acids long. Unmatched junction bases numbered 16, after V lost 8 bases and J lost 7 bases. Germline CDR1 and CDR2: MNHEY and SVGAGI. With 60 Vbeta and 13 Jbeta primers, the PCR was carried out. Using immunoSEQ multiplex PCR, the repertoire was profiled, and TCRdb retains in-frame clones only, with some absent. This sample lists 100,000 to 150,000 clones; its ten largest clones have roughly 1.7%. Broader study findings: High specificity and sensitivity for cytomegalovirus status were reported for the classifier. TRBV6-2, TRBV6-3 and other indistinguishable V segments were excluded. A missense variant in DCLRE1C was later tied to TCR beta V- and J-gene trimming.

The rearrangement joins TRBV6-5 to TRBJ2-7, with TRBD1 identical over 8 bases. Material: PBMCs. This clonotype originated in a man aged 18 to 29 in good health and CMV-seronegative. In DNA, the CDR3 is TGTGCCAGCGCAGGTTCGACAGGGGACTTAGGTGAGCAGTACTTC. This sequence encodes CASAGSTGDLGEQYF.